The clone carrying this T cell receptor beta chain has more than one count but fewer than ten. Its antigen is as yet unknown. CDR3 length: 14 residues. V shed 2 bases and J shed 6 bases, with 14 bases lying between them. CDR1 and CDR2 (germline): SGHRS, YFSETQ. TCRdb used MiXCR to reprocess the 5' RACE reads, holding one entry per CDR3 protein. The table shows roughly 350,000 distinct CDR3 sequences, with around 27% occurring only once. This record belongs to a study of T-cell memory formation after mild COVID-19. Study context: Clustering of TCRs was largely donor specific. Overall study results and limits: Contracting clones, day 15 to 85, had balanced CD4/CD8, and later expanders favored CD4+. CD4+ contracting clones were mainly CM and EM; CD8+ ones, EMRA.

Sequencing was performed on PBMCs or a T cell subset sorted from them (not recorded which). The chain combines TRBV5-1 with TRBJ1-1, with D uncertain. The receptor comes from an adult woman who had mild COVID-19 (a few samples of this study predate the infection). Cell type and time point are not known. CDR3 bases: TGCGCCAGCAGCTTCTCGACGGGGTCGGCTGAAGCTTTCTTT. Protein: CASSFSTGSAEAFF.